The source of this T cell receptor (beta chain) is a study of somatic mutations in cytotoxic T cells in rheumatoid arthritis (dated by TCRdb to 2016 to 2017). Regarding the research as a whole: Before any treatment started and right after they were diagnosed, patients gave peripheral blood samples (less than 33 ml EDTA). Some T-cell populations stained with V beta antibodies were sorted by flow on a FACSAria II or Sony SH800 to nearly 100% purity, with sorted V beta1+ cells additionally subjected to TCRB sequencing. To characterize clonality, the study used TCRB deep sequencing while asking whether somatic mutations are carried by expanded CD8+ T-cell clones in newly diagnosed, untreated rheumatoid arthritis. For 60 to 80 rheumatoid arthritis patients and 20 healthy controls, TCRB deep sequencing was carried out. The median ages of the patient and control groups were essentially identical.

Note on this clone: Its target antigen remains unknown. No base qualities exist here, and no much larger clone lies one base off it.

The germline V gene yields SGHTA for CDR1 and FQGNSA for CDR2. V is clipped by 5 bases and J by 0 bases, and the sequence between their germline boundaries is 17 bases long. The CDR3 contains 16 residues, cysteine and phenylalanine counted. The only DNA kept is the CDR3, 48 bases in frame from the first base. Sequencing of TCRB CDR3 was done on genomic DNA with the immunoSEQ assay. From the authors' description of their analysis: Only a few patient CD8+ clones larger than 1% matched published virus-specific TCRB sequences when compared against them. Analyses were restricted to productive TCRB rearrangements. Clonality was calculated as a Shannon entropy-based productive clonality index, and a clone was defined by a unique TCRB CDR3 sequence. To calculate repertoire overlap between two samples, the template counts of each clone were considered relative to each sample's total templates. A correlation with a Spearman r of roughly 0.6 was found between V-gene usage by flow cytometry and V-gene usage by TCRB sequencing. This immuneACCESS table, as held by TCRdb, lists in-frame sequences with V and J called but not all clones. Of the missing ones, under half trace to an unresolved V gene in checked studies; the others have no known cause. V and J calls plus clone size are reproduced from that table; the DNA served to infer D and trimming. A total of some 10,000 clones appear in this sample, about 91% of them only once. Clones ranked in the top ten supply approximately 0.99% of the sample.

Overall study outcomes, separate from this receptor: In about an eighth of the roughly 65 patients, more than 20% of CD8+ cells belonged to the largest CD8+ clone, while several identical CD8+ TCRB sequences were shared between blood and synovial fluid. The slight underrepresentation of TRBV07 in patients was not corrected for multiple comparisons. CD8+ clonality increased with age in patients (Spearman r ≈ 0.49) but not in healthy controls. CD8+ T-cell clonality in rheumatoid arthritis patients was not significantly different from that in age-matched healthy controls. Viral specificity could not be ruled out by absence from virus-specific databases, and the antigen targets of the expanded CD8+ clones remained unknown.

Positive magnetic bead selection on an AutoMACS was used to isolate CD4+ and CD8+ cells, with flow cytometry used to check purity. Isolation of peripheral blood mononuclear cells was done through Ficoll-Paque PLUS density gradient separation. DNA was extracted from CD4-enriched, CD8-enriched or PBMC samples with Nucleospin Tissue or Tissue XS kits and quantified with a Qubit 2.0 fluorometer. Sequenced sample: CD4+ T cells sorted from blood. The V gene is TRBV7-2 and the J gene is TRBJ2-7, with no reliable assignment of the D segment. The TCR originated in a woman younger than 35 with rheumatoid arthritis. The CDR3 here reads CASSPRGGPSSYEQYF. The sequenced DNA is TGTGCCAGCAGCCCTCGCGGCGGCCCTAGCTCCTACGAGCAGTACTTC.